This TCR beta chain was captured in a study of T-cell memory formation after mild COVID-19. The 5'RACE method, run with constant-segment primers, produced TCR alpha and TCR beta cDNA libraries (carrying sample barcodes and UMIs). TCRdb itself ran the 5' RACE reads through MiXCR, one entry per CDR3 protein. Here the sample spans about 470,000 distinct CDR3 sequences, roughly 18% being singletons. This CDR3 has 13 residues. After removal of 3 bases from V and 4 bases from J, the junction contained 2 bases not matched to a gene. The germline gives CDR1 SEHNR, CDR2 FQNEAQ (reference sequence). Sequencing input: PBMCs or a T cell subset sorted from them (not recorded which). The sequence was collected from an adult woman who had mild COVID-19 (a few samples of this study predate the infection). Cell type and time point are not known. V gene TRBV7-9 combines with J gene TRBJ1-1; 7 bases fit TRBD1. The CDR3 region is CASSFTGATEAFF. Here the CDR3 DNA reads TGTGCCAGCAGCTTTACAGGGGCCACTGAAGCTTTCTTT.